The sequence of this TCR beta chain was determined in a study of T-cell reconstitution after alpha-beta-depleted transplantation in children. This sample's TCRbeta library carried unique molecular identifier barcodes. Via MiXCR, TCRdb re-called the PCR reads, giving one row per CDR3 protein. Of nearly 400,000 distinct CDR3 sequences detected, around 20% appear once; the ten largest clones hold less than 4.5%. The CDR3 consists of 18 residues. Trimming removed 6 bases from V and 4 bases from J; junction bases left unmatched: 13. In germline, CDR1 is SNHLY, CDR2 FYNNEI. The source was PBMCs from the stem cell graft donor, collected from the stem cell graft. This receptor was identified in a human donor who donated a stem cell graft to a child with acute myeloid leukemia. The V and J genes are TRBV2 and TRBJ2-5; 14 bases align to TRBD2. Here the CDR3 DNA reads TGTGCCAGCAGATCACCGGGACTAGCGGGAGAGTTTGGAGAGACCCAGTACTTC. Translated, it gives CASRSPGLAGEFGETQYF.